One sample yielded the 15 T cell receptor beta chains listed below, sequenced in a study of blood T cell repertoires in COVID-19. Sequencing used immunoSEQ multiplex PCR; TCRdb keeps in-frame clones, though not all of them. The sample holds approximately 350,000 clones; 80% to 90% are singletons and the top ten take about 7%. The sequenced sample was peripheral blood. These TCRs come from a woman in her sixties with COVID-19, enrolled during active disease.

The chain links TRBV9 to TRBJ1-1, with no clear D. The germline gives CDR1 SGDLS, CDR2 YYNGEE. CDR3 size: 13 residues. V was shortened by 0 bases and J by 4 bases, with 7 bases between the two germline ends. The CDR3 is CASSVGGSTEAFF. CDR3 DNA: TGTGCCAGCAGCGTAGGCGGAAGCACTGAAGCTTTCTTT.

The chain is built from TRBV27 and TRBJ2-2, with 14 positions matching TRBD2. Germline CDR1 is MNHEY and CDR2 is SMNVEV (reference sequence). CDR3 length: 20 residues. V shed 6 bases and J 4 bases; nucleotides not matched to a gene: 16. This CDR3 is CASSPPRLAGGLVGTGELFF. CDR3 sequence (DNA): TGTGCCAGCAGCCCCCCCCGACTAGCGGGGGGGCTTGTAGGCACCGGGGAGCTGTTTTTT.

This rearrangement joins TRBV2 to TRBJ2-3; TRBD1 might be the D (6 bases). Germline values: CDR1 SNHLY, CDR2 FYNNEI. The V end was cut by 6 bases, the J end by 2 bases, with 12 bases between. This CDR3 contains 14 residues. The CDR3 reads CASRTGQYTDTQYF. The CDR3, as DNA: TGTGCCAGCAGGACTGGACAGTACACAGATACGCAGTATTTT.

With regard to this clone: At one of its ends the junction is not consistent with the germline gene, which may arise from a read error. The rearrangement uses TRBV14 and TRBJ2-3; weak D call: TRBD1 (5 bases). CDR1 and CDR2 (germline): SGHDN, FVKESK. This CDR3 contains 12 residues. CDR3 region: CASSPEAGSRSF. CDR3 DNA sequence: TGTGCCAGCAGCCCTGAGGCAGGGTCCAGGTCATTT. Together with reference TRBV14 and TRBJ2-3, the CDR3 gives the full variable domain: EAGVTQFPSHSVIEKGQTVTLRCDPISGHDNLYWYRRVMGKEIKFLLHFVKESKQDESGMPNNRFLAERTGGTYSTLKVQPAELEDSGVYFCASSPEAGSRSFGPGTRLTVL.

This rearrangement joins TRBV28 to TRBJ1-2; TRBD1 might be the D (5 bases). From germline, CDR1 is MDHEN and CDR2 SYDVKM. This CDR3 comprises 14 residues. With 5 bases removed from V and 5 bases from J, the gap between germline ends came to 15 bases. The CDR3 DNA reads TGTGCCAGCAGTCCCCCACAGGATACATATGGCTACACCTTC. This translates into CASSPPQDTYGYTF.

The chain carries TRBV10-3 and TRBJ2-5; 7 nucleotides agree with TRBD1. Germline trimming cut 6 bases from V and 4 bases from J; bases unmatched to any gene: 8. Germline CDR1 is ENHRY and CDR2 is SYGVKD. The CDR3 is 14 amino acids. In DNA, the CDR3 is TGTGCCATCAGCCAGGGGGTGGTATTAGAGACCCAGTACTTC. It is translated as CAISQGVVLETQYF.

This clone was counted at least ten times. The genes are TRBV18 and TRBJ1-1; 9 bases line up with TRBD1. The ends lost 4 bases at V and 6 bases at J; junction bases unmatched: 15. This CDR3 contains 17 residues. The germline CDR1 and CDR2 sequences are KGHSH and LQKENI. The CDR3 is CASSQSGQGHGSSEAFF. The CDR3 nucleotides are TGTGCCAGCTCACAATCGGGACAGGGACATGGGAGCTCTGAAGCTTTCTTT.

CDR3 bases: TGTGCCAGCACCCTCACGGGCGGGGGGCCTTATGATGGTGAGCAGTTCTTC. This translates into CASTLTGGGPYDGEQFF. V and J are TRBV27 and TRBJ2-1; 8 bases map to TRBD2. The CDR3 is made up of 17 amino acids. In germline, CDR1 is MNHEY, CDR2 SMNVEV (reference sequence). J lost 9 bases, V lost 7 bases, and 20 bases had no gene match.

The genes are TRBV29-1 and TRBJ2-3; the match to TRBD2 covers 7 bases. The V and J ends lost 4 bases and 2 bases, in that order; junction bases with no gene match: 3. Germline-derived CDR1 and CDR2 are SQVTM and ANQGSEA. The CDR3 sequence is 13 residues long. The CDR3 DNA follows: TGCAGCGTTGGTGCGGGGGACACAGATACGCAGTATTTT. This codes for CSVGAGDTDTQYF.

This clone was seen a few times. Other DNA sequences in this specimen translate into the identical CDR3. The chain links TRBV7-9 to TRBJ1-2; D is undetermined. This CDR3 contains 14 residues. V dropped 3 bases and J dropped 2 bases, with 10 bases sitting between them. Looked up from germline, CDR1 is SEHNR and CDR2 is FQNEAQ (reference sequence). The CDR3 DNA is TGTGCCAGCAGCTTGGCTGTGTCGAACTATGGCTACACCTTC. Protein: CASSLAVSNYGYTF. The full variable domain, with the rest looked up from reference TRBV7-9 and TRBJ1-2, is DTGVSQNPRHKITKRGQNVTFRCDPISEHNRLYWYRQTLGQGPEFLTYFQNEAQLEKSRLLSDRFSAERPKGSFSTLEIQRTEQGDSAMYLCASSLAVSNYGYTFGSGTRLTVV.

CDR3 coding DNA: TGTGCCAGCAGCGTAGGCGGGCGGGGGGAAGGAAACATTCAGTACTTC. The encoded protein is CASSVGGRGEGNIQYF. The J gene is TRBJ2-4, the V gene TRBV9; 8 nucleotides align to TRBD2. The V gene's germline CDR1 is SGDLS and CDR2 YYNGEE. V shed 0 bases, J shed 6 bases, and the junction held 8 bases outside the gene matches. This CDR3 contains 16 residues.

The CDR3 DNA follows: TGTGCCAGCAGATCCGGGGGGACGAGAGGTACGCAGTATTTT. Translated, it gives CASRSGGTRGTQYF. The genes are TRBV6-5 and TRBJ2-3, with 7 bases aligning to TRBD2. The length of the CDR3 is 14 residues. The junction had 11 bases not matched to a gene; V was cut back by 6 bases and J by 8 bases. Germline-derived CDR1 and CDR2 are MNHEY and SVGAGI.

With respect to this clone: Other DNA sequences of this sample code for an identical CDR3. The chain carries TRBV18 and TRBJ2-7, with 8 bases identical to TRBD2. Germline V gene lookup returns CDR1 KGHSH and CDR2 LQKENI. This CDR3 comprises 14 residues. The V and J ends lost 0 bases and 2 bases, in that order; junction bases with no gene match: 0. CDR3 region: CASSPPGLAYEQYF. The CDR3 coding sequence is TGTGCCAGCTCACCACCGGGACTAGCCTACGAGCAGTACTTC.

V is TRBV6-2 or TRBV6-3 and J is TRBJ2-2, with D possibly being TRBD1 (6 bases). The CDR3 sequence is 13 residues long. CDR1 and CDR2 (germline): MNHEY, SVGEGT. V was pared by 5 bases and J by 6 bases, with 10 bases between. The CDR3: CASSRTGSGELFF. Here the CDR3 DNA reads TGTGCCAGCAGTCGTACAGGGTCCGGGGAGCTGTTTTTT.

V gene TRBV14 combines with J gene TRBJ2-3; D is unresolved. This CDR3 is 15 amino acids long. Deletions cut 0 bases from V and 2 bases from J, with 9 bases between. Germline V gene lookup returns CDR1 SGHDN and CDR2 FVKESK. CDR3 nucleotide sequence: TGTGCCAGCAGCCAAGATAACTCATTCACAGATACGCAGTATTTT. This encodes CASSQDNSFTDTQYF.